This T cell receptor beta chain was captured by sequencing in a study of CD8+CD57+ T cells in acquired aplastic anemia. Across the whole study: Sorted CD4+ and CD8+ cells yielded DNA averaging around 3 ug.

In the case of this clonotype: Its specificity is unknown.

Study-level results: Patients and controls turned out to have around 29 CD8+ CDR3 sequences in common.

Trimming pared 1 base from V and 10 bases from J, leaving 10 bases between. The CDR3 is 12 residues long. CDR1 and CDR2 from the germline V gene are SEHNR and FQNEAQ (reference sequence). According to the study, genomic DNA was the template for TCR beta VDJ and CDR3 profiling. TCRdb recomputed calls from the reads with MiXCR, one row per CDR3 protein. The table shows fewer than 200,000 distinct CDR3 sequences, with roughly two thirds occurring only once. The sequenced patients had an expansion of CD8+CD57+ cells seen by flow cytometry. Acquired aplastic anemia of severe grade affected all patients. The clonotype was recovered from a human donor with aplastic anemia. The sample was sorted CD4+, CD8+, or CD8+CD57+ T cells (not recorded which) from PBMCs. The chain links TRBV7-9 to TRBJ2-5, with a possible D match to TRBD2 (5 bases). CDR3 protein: CASSLVGLDQYF. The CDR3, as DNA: TGTGCCAGCAGCTTAGTAGGACTTGACCAGTACTTC.